The entry below gives a single TCR beta chain sequence along with its context. No antigen is known for it. The germline gives CDR1 SGHRS, CDR2 YFSETQ. Germline trimming cut 1 base from V and 4 bases from J; bases unmatched to any gene: 9. This CDR3 spans 17 amino acids. The sample is drawn from a study of response to subunit inactivated influenza vaccine. Study-wide findings and caveats: Authors proposed each seasonal influenza vaccination draws in few new T cells.

TCRdb fed the RT-PCR reads into MiXCR, producing one record per CDR3 protein. This table has approximately 530,000 distinct CDR3 sequences, roughly 13% appearing once. J is TRBJ2-2 and V is TRBV5-1; 8 bases map to TRBD1. This receptor was taken from a man aged 45 to 65 who received an inactivated influenza vaccine. The material was PBMCs from blood, obtained roughly 48 days after vaccination. This chain's CDR3 is CASSLSRGRLSTGELFF. The CDR3 nucleotides are TGCGCCAGCAGCTTGAGCAGGGGGCGCTTAAGCACCGGGGAGCTGTTTTTT.